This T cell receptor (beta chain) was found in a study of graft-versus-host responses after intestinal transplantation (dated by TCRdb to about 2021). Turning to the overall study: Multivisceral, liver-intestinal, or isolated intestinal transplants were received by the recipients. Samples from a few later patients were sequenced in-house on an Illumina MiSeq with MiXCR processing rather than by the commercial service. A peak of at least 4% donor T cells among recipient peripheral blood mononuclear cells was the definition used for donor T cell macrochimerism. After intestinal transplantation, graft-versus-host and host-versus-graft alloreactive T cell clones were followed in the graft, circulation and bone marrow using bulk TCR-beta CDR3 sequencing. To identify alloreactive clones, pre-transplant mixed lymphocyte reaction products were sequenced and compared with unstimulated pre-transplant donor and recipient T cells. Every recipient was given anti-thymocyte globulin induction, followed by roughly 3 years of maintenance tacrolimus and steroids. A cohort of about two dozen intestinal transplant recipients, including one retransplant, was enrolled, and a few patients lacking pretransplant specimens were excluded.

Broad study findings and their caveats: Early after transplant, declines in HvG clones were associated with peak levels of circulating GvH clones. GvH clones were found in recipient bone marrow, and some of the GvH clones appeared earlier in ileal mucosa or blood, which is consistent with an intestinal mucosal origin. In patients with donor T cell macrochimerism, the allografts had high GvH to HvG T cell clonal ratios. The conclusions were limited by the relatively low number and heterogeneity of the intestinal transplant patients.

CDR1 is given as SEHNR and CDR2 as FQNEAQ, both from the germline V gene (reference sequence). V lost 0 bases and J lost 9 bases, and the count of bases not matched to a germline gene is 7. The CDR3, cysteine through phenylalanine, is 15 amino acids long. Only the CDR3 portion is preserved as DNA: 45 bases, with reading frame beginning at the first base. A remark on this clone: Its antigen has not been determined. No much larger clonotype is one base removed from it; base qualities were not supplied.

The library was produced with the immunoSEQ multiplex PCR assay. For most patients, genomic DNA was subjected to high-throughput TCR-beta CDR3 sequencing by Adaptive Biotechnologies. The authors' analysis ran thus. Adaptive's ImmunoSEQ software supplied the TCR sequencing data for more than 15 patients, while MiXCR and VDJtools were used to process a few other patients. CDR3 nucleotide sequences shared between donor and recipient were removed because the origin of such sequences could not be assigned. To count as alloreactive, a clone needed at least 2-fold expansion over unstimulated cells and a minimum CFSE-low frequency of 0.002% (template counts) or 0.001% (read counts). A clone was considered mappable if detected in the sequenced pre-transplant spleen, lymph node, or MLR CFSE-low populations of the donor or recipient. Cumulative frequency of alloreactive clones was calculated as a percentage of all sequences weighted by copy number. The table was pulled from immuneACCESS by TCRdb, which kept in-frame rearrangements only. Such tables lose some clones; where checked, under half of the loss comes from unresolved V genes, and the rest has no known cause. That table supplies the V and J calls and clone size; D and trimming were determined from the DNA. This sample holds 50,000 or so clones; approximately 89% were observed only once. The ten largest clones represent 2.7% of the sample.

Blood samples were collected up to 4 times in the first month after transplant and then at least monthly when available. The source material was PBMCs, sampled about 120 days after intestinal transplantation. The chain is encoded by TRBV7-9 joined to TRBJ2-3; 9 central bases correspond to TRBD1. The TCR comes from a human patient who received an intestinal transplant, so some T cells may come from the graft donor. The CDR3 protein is CASSLALQGARTQYF. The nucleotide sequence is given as TGTGCCAGCAGCTTAGCTCTACAGGGGGCGCGGACGCAGTATTTT.